The clone carrying this TCR beta chain was seen at least ten times. The TCR beta library used iRepertoire HTBI primers with Arm-PCR amplification of CDR3. TCRdb independently ran MiXCR on the multiplex PCR reads; one entry per CDR3 protein. The data hold some 350,000 distinct CDR3 sequences, with about 16% observed a single time. The CDR3 sequence is 16 residues long. Germline V lookup: CDR1 LGHDT, CDR2 YNNKEL (reference sequence). The V gene lost 3 bases and the J gene lost 0 bases, with 14 bases spanning the gap. The sample originates from a study of regulatory T cells in long-lasting Graves disease. Indicated time point: newly diagnosed GD, antithyroid drugs for less than 3 months. Researchers made the TCR library from RNA that was extracted from PBMCs. The data also belong to a second study, concerning T cells in Graves' hyperthyroidism and ophthalmopathy.

Sequencing used peripheral blood mononuclear cells (PBMCs), obtained at new diagnosis, from a patient treated with antithyroid drugs. The chain is built from TRBV3-1 and TRBJ1-1, with a tentative D call TRBD1 (5 bases). The origin of this receptor is a woman younger than 30 with Graves disease. The CDR3 bases are TGTGCCAGCAGCCATCTGACAGACTTAATGAACACTGAAGCTTTCTTT. Its translation: CASSHLTDLMNTEAFF.